The entry below describes one T cell receptor beta chain. Authors' analysis steps: Cell counts per sample came from amplifying reference gene primers. Profiling relied on immunoSEQ multiplex PCR, and the TCRdb table lists in-frame clones only, not all of them. D and trimming come from the DNA, and the V and J calls and clone size come from that table. Seen here are around 100,000 clones, about 92% observed once, and the top ten hold approximately 17%. This specimen comes from a study of blood T cell repertoires in COVID-19. Study summary: The United States, Italy and Spain were the sources of the acute and convalescent COVID-19 samples.

Germline V gene data show CDR1 as LNHDA and CDR2 as SQIVND (reference sequence). The CDR3 is made up of 16 amino acids. Trimming left V 1 base short and J 0 bases short, with 7 bases between. Specimen: peripheral blood. The chain recombines TRBV19 with TRBJ2-6; D unclear. The clonotype comes from a woman older than 75 in a cohort sampled during active COVID-19. The CDR3 spells CASSIGLSSGANVLTF. The CDR3 nucleotides are TGTGCCAGTAGTATAGGGCTCAGCTCTGGGGCCAACGTCCTGACTTTC.